This TCR beta chain was obtained from a study of early stage breast cancer tumors. Study summary: The ER+/PR+/HER2- tumors included roughly 8 ductal and a handful of lobular carcinomas.

The data were produced by immunoSEQ multiplex PCR, yet TCRdb's version contains in-frame clones alone and is incomplete. In the table there are tens of thousands of clones, 70% to 80% of which are singletons. CDR3 size: 15 residues. V trimming: 4 bases; J trimming: 3 bases; junction bases outside the gene matches: 7. Per the germline V gene, CDR1 is SGHRS and CDR2 is YFSETQ. Study conclusions and caveats: Most shared enriched TCRB sequences were commonly generated ones. Comparing each tissue with blood distinguished tumor from normal in about 85% of the 16 patients.

For this clone: The antigen is not known.

This TCR derives from a person between 50 and 60 years old with breast cancer. The genes are TRBV5-1 and TRBJ2-7; TRBD1 agrees at 10 bases. The specimen sequenced was blood. The CDR3 spells CASSTGTGVIYEQYF. The CDR3 region has the DNA TGCGCCAGCAGCACCGGGACAGGGGTCATCTACGAGCAGTACTTC.